This T cell receptor (beta chain) is drawn from a study of T cells in women clearing cervical HPV infection. Overall study results and limits: Effector/memory and HPV-specific T cells were not isolated, and association timing is unknown.

TCRdb's table, derived via immunoSEQ multiplex PCR, lists solely in-frame clones and lacks some. This sample contains roughly 9,000 clones. Trimming left V 0 bases short and J 1 base short, with 6 bases between. In germline, CDR1 is PRHDT, CDR2 FYEKMQ (reference sequence). CDR3 length: 14 residues. In regard to this clone: Its antigen is as yet unknown. From the germline J gene comes the end of the CDR3, since the read stops 3 residues before it.

The sequence was collected from a woman aged 18 to 75 with a cervical HPV16 infection that either progressed to CIN3+ or cleared (not recorded which). The material sequenced was blood buffy coat. The genes are TRBV13 and TRBJ1-1, with D perhaps TRBD1 (5 bases). The CDR3 protein is CASSLGQGNTEAFF. The sequenced part of the CDR3 DNA is TGTGCCAGCAGCTTAGGTCAGGGGAACACTGAA.